What follows are 29 T cell receptor beta chains derived from one specimen sequenced in a study of beta chain features in type 1 diabetes. All of the isolated RNA was reverse transcribed, so expressed TCRB transcripts were sequenced. Assay: immunoSEQ multiplex PCR; the TCRdb copy retains only in-frame clones and omits some. Found here are under 250,000 clones, approximately 11% of them singletons; the top ten hold roughly 1.3%. Sample: central memory CD4+ T cells from blood. All receptors come from a young man in good health.

This clone came up a few times. This specimen includes other DNA sequences encoding the same CDR3. The rearrangement uses TRBV5-4 and TRBJ2-1; TRBD1 agrees at 7 bases. Germline CDR1 and CDR2: SGHNT and YYREEE (reference sequence). The CDR3 spans 15 residues. V shed 5 bases and J 0 bases; nucleotides not matched to a gene: 5. The CDR3 reads CASSFDRASYNEQFF. DNA of the CDR3: TGTGCCAGCAGTTTCGACAGGGCCTCCTACAATGAGCAGTTCTTC.

A few counts support this clone. A far larger clone lies a single base away; this is likely a read error. This chain connects TRBV15 to TRBJ1-4; possibly TRBD1 for D (5 bases). The CDR3 covers 15 residues. Per germline, CDR1 LNHNV and CDR2 YYDKDF (reference sequence). The DNA of the CDR3 is TGTGCCTCCAGCAGGGATGGAGGGCCCAATGAAAAACTGTTTTTT. Its protein product is CASSRDGGPNEKLFF.

The chain combines TRBV10-3 with TRBJ2-3; tentative D call: TRBD1 (6 bases). Trimming cost V 10 bases and J 3 bases, with 17 bases left between them. Germline-derived CDR1 and CDR2 are ENHRY and SYGVKD. The CDR3 is 14 amino acids. The CDR3 protein is CATTPDTGTDTQYF. The CDR3 nucleotides are TGTGCCACCACCCCGGACACAGGGACAGATACGCAGTATTTT.

This clone was seen only a few times. The same CDR3 also results from other DNA sequences found in this sample. This rearrangement joins TRBV28 to TRBJ1-5; D is ambiguous. The germline V and J ends were trimmed by 2 bases and 7 bases, with 6 bases remaining between them. Germline CDR1 MDHEN, CDR2 SYDVKM. This CDR3 is 12 amino acids long. CDR3 in DNA: TGTGCCAGCAGTTTACTGGGCCAGCCCCAGCATTTT. Translating it yields CASSLLGQPQHF.

Written as DNA, the CDR3 is TGTGCCAGCAGCTTAGTGGGGGACAGTCTATCTCAAGCTGAAAAACTGTTTTTT. Translated: CASSLVGDSLSQAEKLFF. V gene TRBV7-9 combines with J gene TRBJ1-4, with 7 bases aligning to TRBD1. Germline loops: CDR1 SEHNR, CDR2 FQNEAQ (reference sequence). The CDR3 is 18 residues long. The J segment lost 7 bases and the V segment lost 1 base, leaving 15 bases of the junction unmatched.

The chain carries TRBV5-6 and TRBJ1-5; D gene ambiguous. Germline V gene data show CDR1 as SGHDT and CDR2 as YYEEEE. The CDR3 has 13 residues. The ends were cut back, 4 bases at V and 1 base at J, with 6 bases in the middle. In DNA, the CDR3 is TGTGCCAGCAGCCTAGGGAGCAATCAGCCCCAGCATTTT. Translated: CASSLGSNQPQHF.

This clone is medium-sized. V usage is TRBV4-3 and J usage is TRBJ2-2, with unresolved D. In germline, CDR1 is LGHNA, CDR2 YSLEER. Trimming pared 0 bases from V and 3 bases from J, leaving 2 bases between. This CDR3 region has 13 residues. DNA of the CDR3: TGCGCCAGCAGCCAAGATTACACCGGGGAGCTGTTTTTT. This sequence encodes CASSQDYTGELFF.

This clone was seen many times. This sequence joins TRBV5-4 and TRBJ2-5, with TRBD2 identical over 8 bases. The CDR3 has 16 residues. J was trimmed by 1 base and V by 0 bases; bases with no gene match: 5. Germline V gene data show CDR1 as SGHNT and CDR2 as YYREEE (reference sequence). The CDR3 DNA sequence: TGTGCCAGCAGCTTGGTCGGGAGGGCCCTCCAAGAGACCCAGTACTTC. Translating it yields CASSLVGRALQETQYF. The variable domain in full, completed from reference TRBV5-4 and TRBJ2-5, reads ETGVTQSPTHLIKTRGQQVTLRCSSQSGHNTVSWYQQALGQGPQFIFQYYREEENGRGNFPPRFSGLQFPNYSSELNVNALELDDSALYLCASSLVGRALQETQYFGPGTRLLVL.

V usage is TRBV29-1 and J usage is TRBJ2-7; tentatively, D is TRBD1 (6 bases). CDR3 length equals 13 residues. Per germline, CDR1 SQVTM and CDR2 ANQGSEA. Trimming took off 4 bases at V and 0 bases at J, with 10 bases between the two ends. The CDR3 DNA follows: TGCAGCGTTGGGGGCAGGGGCTCCTACGAGCAGTACTTC. Translating it yields CSVGGRGSYEQYF.

This clone was seen more than once but under ten times. This chain links TRBV29-1 with TRBJ2-3; D remains unclear. Germline-derived CDR1 and CDR2 are SQVTM and ANQGSEA. Trimming cost V 4 bases and J 2 bases, with 10 bases left between them. There are 13 residues in the CDR3. DNA for the CDR3: TGCAGCGTTGCAAAAGTACTCACAGATACGCAGTATTTT. Translation gives CSVAKVLTDTQYF.

The chain links TRBV6-1 to TRBJ1-1, with 10 bases fitting TRBD1. The CDR3 has 15 amino acids. J lost 7 bases, V lost 3 bases, and 8 bases had no gene match. Germline CDR1 and CDR2: MNHNS and SASEGT. The CDR3 DNA follows: TGTGCCAGCAGTGAGCGCCGGGACAGGGGCCTTGAAGCTTTCTTT. It yields the protein CASSERRDRGLEAFF.

A few counts support this clone. The rearrangement joins TRBV2 to TRBJ2-5; 9 positions agree with TRBD1. The CDR3 spans 14 residues. Germline V gene data show CDR1 as SNHLY and CDR2 as FYNNEI. V gave up 5 bases and J gave up 2 bases; unmatched junction bases: 3. The CDR3 bases are TGTGCCAGCAGTAGCGGGACAGGGCAAGAGACCCAGTACTTC. This translates into CASSSGTGQETQYF.

This clone turned up a few times. The gene calls are TRBV7-2 and TRBJ2-5; 10 bases map to TRBD2. The germline gives CDR1 SGHTA, CDR2 FQGNSA. V dropped 3 bases and J dropped 1; count of bases not matched to a gene: 5. This CDR3 has 16 residues. The CDR3 loop reads CASSFTSGKGQETQYF. The CDR3 DNA follows: TGTGCCAGCAGCTTTACTAGCGGGAAGGGCCAAGAGACCCAGTACTTC.

This CDR3 is CASSLTSYEQYF. The CDR3 nucleotides read TGTGCCAGCAGTTTAACCAGCTACGAGCAGTACTTC. This chain uses TRBV28 with TRBJ2-7; D gene ambiguous. Germline assignment: CDR1 MDHEN and CDR2 SYDVKM. CDR3 length: 12 amino acids. Trimming cost V 2 bases and J 3 bases, with 5 bases left between them.

This clone was recorded a few times. The chain joins TRBV10-3 to TRBJ2-7; TRBD1 might be the D (6 bases). The V and J ends lost 2 bases and 3 bases respectively, with 11 bases between them. Germline assignment: CDR1 ENHRY and CDR2 SYGVKD. The CDR3 runs to 14 residues. CDR3 in amino acids: CAISEEQGLYEQYF. For the CDR3, the DNA is TGTGCCATCAGTGAGGAACAGGGCCTCTACGAGCAGTACTTC.

The V and J genes are TRBV9 and TRBJ2-5; 8 bases map to TRBD1. V shed 3 bases, J shed 5 bases, and the junction held 6 bases outside the gene matches. Germline V gives CDR1 SGDLS, CDR2 YYNGEE. The CDR3 sequence is 14 residues long. DNA for the CDR3: TGTGCCAGCAGCGCCGCCGGGGACAGGGAGACCCAGTACTTC. Translating it yields CASSAAGDRETQYF.

In nucleotides, the CDR3 is TGTGCCAGCAGTGAAGCTGCTCCTTCCACAGATACGCAGTATTTT. This sequence encodes CASSEAAPSTDTQYF. The chain employs TRBV2 and TRBJ2-3, with D unresolved. Germline V gene sequence: CDR1 SNHLY, CDR2 FYNNEI. V was clipped by 0 bases and J by 2 bases, with 9 bases between them. The CDR3 is 15 amino acids.

In its sample, this clone was seen a few times. The chain uses TRBV5-4 and TRBJ2-7; the match to TRBD2 covers 10 bases. This CDR3 is 15 amino acids long. V shed 2 bases and J 6 bases; nucleotides not matched to a gene: 8. Germline V lookup: CDR1 SGHNT, CDR2 YYREEE (reference sequence). The DNA for the CDR3 is TGTGCCAGCAGCTTAGCGCTAGCGGGAGTCTCCGAGCAGTACTTC. Translated, it gives CASSLALAGVSEQYF.

This chain links TRBV5-4 with TRBJ2-5, with D hard to call. V was shortened by 4 bases and J by 4 bases, with 8 bases between the two germline ends. Germline V lookup: CDR1 SGHNT, CDR2 YYREEE (reference sequence). The CDR3 has 12 residues. The CDR3 DNA is TGTGCCAGCAGCCTGATAGGAGAGACCCAGTACTTC. This sequence encodes CASSLIGETQYF.

This clone was recorded a few times. This rearrangement joins TRBV5-1 to TRBJ2-6; D unclear. The ends were cut back, 3 bases at V and 0 bases at J, with 4 bases in the middle. The CDR3 sequence is 14 residues long. Germline CDR1 reads SGHRS; CDR2 reads YFSETQ. CDR3 coding DNA: TGCGCCAGCAGCTCCCACTCTGGGGCCAACGTCCTGACTTTC. Translating gives CASSSHSGANVLTF.

This clone was picked up a small number of times. Other DNA sequences in this sample translate to the same CDR3. The chain uses TRBV18 and TRBJ2-5; unclear D gene. V was pared by 4 bases and J by 0 bases, with 6 bases between. CDR1 and CDR2 from the germline V gene are KGHSH and LQKENI. There are 13 residues in the CDR3. The DNA for the CDR3 is TGTGCCAGCTCACAGGGCAACCAAGAGACCCAGTACTTC. Translation: CASSQGNQETQYF.

The rearrangement uses TRBV7-2 and TRBJ2-1; TRBD1 agrees at 9 bases. CDR3 length equals 17 residues. V was pared by 2 bases and J by 3 bases, with 8 bases of the junction left unmatched. Germline assignment: CDR1 SGHTA and CDR2 FQGNSA. The CDR3 coding sequence is TGTGCCAGCAGCTTACACGAAACGGGACAGGGCTACAATGAGCAGTTCTTC. Translating it yields CASSLHETGQGYNEQFF.

The chain combines TRBV7-9 with TRBJ2-7, with D tentatively TRBD1 (6 bases). V gave up 1 base and J gave up 2 bases, with 12 bases separating them. Looked up from germline, CDR1 is SEHNR and CDR2 is FQNEAQ (reference sequence). This CDR3 contains 15 residues. The CDR3, as DNA: TGTGCCAGCAGCTTAGAGGGGGAAAAAGCCTACGAGCAGTACTTC. Translation: CASSLEGEKAYEQYF.

This clone was picked up a small number of times. The rearrangement links TRBV6-6 to TRBJ1-5; tentative D call: TRBD1 (5 bases). This CDR3 region has 14 residues. Germline CDR1 reads MNHNY; CDR2 reads SVGAGI (reference sequence). V was shortened by 8 bases and J by 7 bases, with 18 bases between the two germline ends. The CDR3 is CASSDHQGTQPQHF. DNA for the CDR3: TGTGCCAGCTCCGATCACCAGGGTACGCAGCCCCAGCATTTT.

This clone was picked up a small number of times. The chain links TRBV29-1 to TRBJ2-1; 8 bases agree with TRBD2. Looked up from germline, CDR1 is SQVTM and CDR2 is ANQGSEA. V lost 7 bases to trimming and J lost 2 bases; unmatched junction nucleotides: 4. The CDR3 runs to 13 residues. CDR3 residues: CSGSGLAYNEQFF. The CDR3 nucleotides are TGCAGCGGGTCGGGACTAGCCTACAATGAGCAGTTCTTC.

V and J are TRBV10-1 and TRBJ2-1, with 9 nucleotides matching TRBD2. V shed 5 bases, J shed 9 bases, and the junction held 8 bases outside the gene matches. Looked up from germline, CDR1 is WNHNN and CDR2 is SYGVQD (reference sequence). The CDR3 has 14 amino acids. CDR3 in amino acids: CASSTTSGSGEQFF. The CDR3 DNA sequence: TGCGCCAGCAGTACGACTAGCGGTAGCGGTGAGCAGTTCTTC.

The gene calls are TRBV29-1 and TRBJ1-2; D remains unclear. This CDR3 region has 11 residues. Looked up from germline, CDR1 is SQVTM and CDR2 is ANQGSEA. V dropped 4 bases and J dropped 7 bases, with 10 bases sitting between them. The CDR3 reads CSVGATGGYTF. CDR3 bases: TGCAGCGTTGGAGCCACGGGTGGCTACACCTTC.

This clone was recorded many times. Other DNA sequences within the sample encode an identical CDR3. CDR3 in DNA: TGTGCCAGCAGTTTAGCGGGTGGAGAGACCCAGTACTTC. Translated: CASSLAGGETQYF. The chain carries TRBV28 and TRBJ2-5, with D possibly being TRBD2 (5 bases). Trimming stripped 2 bases from V and 4 bases from J, with 8 bases between. The CDR3 spans 13 residues. Per the germline V gene, CDR1 is MDHEN and CDR2 is SYDVKM.

This clone was observed a handful of times. The chain uses TRBV30 and TRBJ2-5; TRBD2 agrees at 10 bases. The CDR3 is 14 amino acids. The germline CDR1 and CDR2 sequences are GTSNPN and SVGIG (reference sequence). V trimming: 5 bases; J trimming: 4 bases; junction bases outside the gene matches: 7. CDR3 amino acids: CAWDPSGSGETQYF. CDR3 coding DNA: TGTGCCTGGGACCCTAGCGGGAGCGGAGAGACCCAGTACTTC.